This TCR beta chain was captured in a study of long-term antiretroviral therapy in people with HIV. Comments on this clone: Its antigen is undetermined.

This was the immunoSEQ v3.0 assay at survey level. Sequencing used immunoSEQ multiplex PCR; TCRdb keeps in-frame clones, though not all of them. The sample yields 15,000 to 20,000 clones, around 84% seen once. Every one of the donors gave at least one pre-ART PBMC sample and at least two post-ART PBMC samples. Specimens retained about 0.95-10 million cryopreserved PBMC preceding DNA extraction. Points from the study as a whole: With ART, diversity went up but was still lower than in transplant donor controls. From about 2003 to 2018, blood was obtained, possibly while participants received older ART regimens.

This CDR3 spans 15 amino acids. Germline V gene data show CDR1 as MGHDK and CDR2 as SYGVNS. Trimming left V 8 bases short and J 0 bases short, with 14 bases between. The input for sequencing was unsorted PBMCs, taken 0.1 years after starting antiretroviral therapy. The source is a man aged 18-30 years with HIV. The V gene is TRBV25-1, the J gene TRBJ1-3; maybe TRBD1 (5 bases). CDR3 loop: CASGGEPDSGNTIYF. For the CDR3, the DNA is TGTGCCAGCGGGGGGGAGCCAGACTCTGGAAACACCATATATTTT. The full variable domain, rest sourced from reference TRBV25-1 and TRBJ1-3, is EADIYQTPRYLVIGTGKKITLECSQTMGHDKMYWYQQDPGMELHLIHYSYGVNSTEKGDLSSESTVSRIRTEHFPLTLESARPSHTSQYLCASGGEPDSGNTIYFGEGSWLTVV.